This TCR beta chain came from a study of T cells in Graves' hyperthyroidism and ophthalmopathy. Findings and limits, study-wide: Ophthalmopathy got predicted by the model a median around 6.6 months before its onset.

This clonotype has a count of ten or more. Its target is unknown. The study defined stable Graves' hyperthyroidism as no ophthalmopathy progression within 18 months. The J segment lost 3 bases and the V segment lost 2 bases, leaving 6 bases of the junction unmatched. This CDR3 contains 16 residues. Germline lookup yields CDR1 PRHDT and CDR2 FYEKMQ (reference sequence). The CDR3 regions of TCR beta were amplified from RNA transcripts. The HTBI primer set was used in a first-round RT-PCR of the TCR CDR3. Each CDR3 protein is one row after TCRdb ran MiXCR on the multiplex PCR reads. The profile shows roughly 380,000 distinct CDR3 sequences, approximately 20% of them singletons.

The clonotype originates from a woman younger than 35 with Graves' hyperthyroidism. The specimen sequenced was blood. V and J are TRBV13 and TRBJ2-5; 10 bases line up with TRBD2. The CDR3 region is CASSLRSSGGEETQYF. CDR3 nucleotide sequence: TGTGCCAGCAGCTTAAGATCAAGCGGGGGGGAAGAGACCCAGTACTTC.